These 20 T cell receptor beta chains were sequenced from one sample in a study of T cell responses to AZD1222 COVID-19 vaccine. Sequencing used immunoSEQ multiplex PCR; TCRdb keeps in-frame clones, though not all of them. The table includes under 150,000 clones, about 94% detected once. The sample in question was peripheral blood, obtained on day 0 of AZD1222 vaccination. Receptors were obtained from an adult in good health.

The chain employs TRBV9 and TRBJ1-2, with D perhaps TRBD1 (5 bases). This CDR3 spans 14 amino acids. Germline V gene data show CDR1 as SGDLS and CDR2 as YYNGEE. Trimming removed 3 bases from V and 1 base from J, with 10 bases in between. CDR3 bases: TGTGCCAGCAGCGCTTGGGGGGGTAACTATGGCTACACCTTC. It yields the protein CASSAWGGNYGYTF.

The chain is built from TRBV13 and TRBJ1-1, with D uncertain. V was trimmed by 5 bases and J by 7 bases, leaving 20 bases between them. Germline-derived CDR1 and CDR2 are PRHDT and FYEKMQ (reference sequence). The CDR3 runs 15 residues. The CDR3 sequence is CASSLNGVNNHEAFF. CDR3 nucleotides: TGTGCCAGCAGCCTCAATGGGGTCAACAACCATGAAGCTTTCTTT.

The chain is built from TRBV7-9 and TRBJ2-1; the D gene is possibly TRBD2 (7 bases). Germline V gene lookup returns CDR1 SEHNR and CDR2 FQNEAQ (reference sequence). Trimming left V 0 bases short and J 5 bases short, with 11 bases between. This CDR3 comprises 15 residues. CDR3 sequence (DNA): TGTGCCAGCAGCTTAGCGGGGGGGCCGGACAATGAGCAGTTCTTC. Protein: CASSLAGGPDNEQFF.

CDR3: CASSRGLETQYF. CDR3 coding DNA: TGTGCCAGCAGTCGTGGGCTAGAGACCCAGTACTTC. The chain carries TRBV27 and TRBJ2-5; unclear D gene. Trimming pared 5 bases from V and 4 bases from J, leaving 8 bases between. This CDR3 contains 12 residues. Germline V gene lookup returns CDR1 MNHEY and CDR2 SMNVEV (reference sequence).

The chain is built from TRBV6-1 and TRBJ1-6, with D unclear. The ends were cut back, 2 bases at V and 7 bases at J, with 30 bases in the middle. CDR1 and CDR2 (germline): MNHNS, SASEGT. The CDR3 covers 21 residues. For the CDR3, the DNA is TGTGCCAGCAGTGAAATACTTCGGGATACTAACACCGGACGACCGAATTCACCCCTCCACTTT. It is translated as CASSEILRDTNTGRPNSPLHF.

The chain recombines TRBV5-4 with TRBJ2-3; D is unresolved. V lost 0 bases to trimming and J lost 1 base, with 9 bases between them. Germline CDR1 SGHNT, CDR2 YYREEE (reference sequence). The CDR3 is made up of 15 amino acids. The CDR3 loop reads CASSLGRIGTDTQYF. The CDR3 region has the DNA TGTGCCAGCAGCTTGGGGCGGATAGGCACAGATACGCAGTATTTT.

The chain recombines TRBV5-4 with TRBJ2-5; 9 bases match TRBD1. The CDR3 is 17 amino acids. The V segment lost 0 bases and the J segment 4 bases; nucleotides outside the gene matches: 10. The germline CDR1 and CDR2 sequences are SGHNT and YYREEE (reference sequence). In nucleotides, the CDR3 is TGTGCCAGCAGCTTGGCCCGTCTTGGGACAGGGCTAGAGACCCAGTACTTC. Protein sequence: CASSLARLGTGLETQYF.

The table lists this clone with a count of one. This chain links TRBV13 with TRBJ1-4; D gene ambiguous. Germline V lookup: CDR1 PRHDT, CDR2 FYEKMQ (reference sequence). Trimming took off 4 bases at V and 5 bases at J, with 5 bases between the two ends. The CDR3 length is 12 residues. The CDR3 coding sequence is TGTGCCAGCAGCTCCCTCAATGAAAAACTGTTTTTT. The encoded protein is CASSSLNEKLFF.

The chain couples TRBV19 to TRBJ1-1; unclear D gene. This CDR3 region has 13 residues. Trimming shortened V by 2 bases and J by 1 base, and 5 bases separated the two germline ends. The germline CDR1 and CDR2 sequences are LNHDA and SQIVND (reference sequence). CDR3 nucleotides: TGTGCCAGTAGTATACGGAGGAACACTGAAGCTTTCTTT. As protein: CASSIRRNTEAFF.

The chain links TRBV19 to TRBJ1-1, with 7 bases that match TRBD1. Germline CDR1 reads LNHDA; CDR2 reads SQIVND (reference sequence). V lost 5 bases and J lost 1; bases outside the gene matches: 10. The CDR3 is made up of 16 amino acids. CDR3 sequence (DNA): TGTGCCAGTAGTCCCGCGACAGGGCCCTCGAACACTGAAGCTTTCTTT. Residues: CASSPATGPSNTEAFF.

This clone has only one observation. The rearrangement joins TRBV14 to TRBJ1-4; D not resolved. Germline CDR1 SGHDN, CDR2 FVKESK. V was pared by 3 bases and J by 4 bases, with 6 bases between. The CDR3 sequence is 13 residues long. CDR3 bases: TGTGCCAGCAGCCAGCTCTTTAATGAAAAACTGTTTTTT. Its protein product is CASSQLFNEKLFF.

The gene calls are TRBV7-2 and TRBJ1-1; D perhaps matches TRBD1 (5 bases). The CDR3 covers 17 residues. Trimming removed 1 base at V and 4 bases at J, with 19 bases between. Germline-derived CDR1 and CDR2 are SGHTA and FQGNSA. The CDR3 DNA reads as TGTGCCAGCAGCTTAGGACCCCCCTCCGGGACGGCCACTGAAGCTTTCTTT. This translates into CASSLGPPSGTATEAFF.

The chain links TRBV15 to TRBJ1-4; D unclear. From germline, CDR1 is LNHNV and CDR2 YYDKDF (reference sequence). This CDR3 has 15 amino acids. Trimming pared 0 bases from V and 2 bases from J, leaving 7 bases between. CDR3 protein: CATSRDLYTNEKLFF. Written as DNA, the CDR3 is TGTGCCACCAGCAGAGATTTGTATACTAATGAAAAACTGTTTTTT.

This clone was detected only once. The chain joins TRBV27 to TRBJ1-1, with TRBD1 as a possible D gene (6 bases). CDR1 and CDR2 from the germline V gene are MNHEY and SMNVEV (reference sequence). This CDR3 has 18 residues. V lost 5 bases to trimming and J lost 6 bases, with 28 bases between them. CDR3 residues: CASSIRRNREFGIAEAFF. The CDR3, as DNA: TGTGCCAGCAGTATACGCCGGAACAGGGAATTTGGAATCGCTGAAGCTTTCTTT.

The CDR3 spells CASSQKTGSPFYEQYF. The DNA of the CDR3 is TGTGCCAGCAGCCAGAAGACAGGGAGCCCTTTCTACGAGCAGTACTTC. V gene TRBV3-1 (or the pseudogene TRBV3-2) combines with J gene TRBJ2-7; 7 nucleotides match TRBD1. Germline-derived CDR1 and CDR2 are LGHDT and YNNKEL (reference sequence). The CDR3 spans 16 residues. V lost 3 bases to trimming and J lost 3 bases; unmatched junction nucleotides: 11.

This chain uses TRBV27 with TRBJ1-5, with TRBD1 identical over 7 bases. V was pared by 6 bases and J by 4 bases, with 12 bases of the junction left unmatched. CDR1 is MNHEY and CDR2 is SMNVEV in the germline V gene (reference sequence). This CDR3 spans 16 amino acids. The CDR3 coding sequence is TGTGCCAGCAGGCATGCGGGACAGTCGAGTAATCAGCCCCAGCATTTT. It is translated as CASRHAGQSSNQPQHF.

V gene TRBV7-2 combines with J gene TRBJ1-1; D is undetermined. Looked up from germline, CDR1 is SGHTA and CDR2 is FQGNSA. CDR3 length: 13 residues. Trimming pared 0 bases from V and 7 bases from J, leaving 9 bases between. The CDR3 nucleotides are TGTGCCAGCAGCTTAGCAGGGATCGGTGAAGCTTTCTTT. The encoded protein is CASSLAGIGEAFF.

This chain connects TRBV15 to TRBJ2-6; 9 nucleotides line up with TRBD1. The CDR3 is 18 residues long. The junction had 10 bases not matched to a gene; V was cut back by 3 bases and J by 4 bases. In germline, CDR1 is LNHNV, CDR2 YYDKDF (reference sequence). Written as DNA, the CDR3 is TGTGCCACCAGCAGGGGACAGGGCGCGCAGACCGGGGCCAACGTCCTGACTTTC. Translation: CATSRGQGAQTGANVLTF.

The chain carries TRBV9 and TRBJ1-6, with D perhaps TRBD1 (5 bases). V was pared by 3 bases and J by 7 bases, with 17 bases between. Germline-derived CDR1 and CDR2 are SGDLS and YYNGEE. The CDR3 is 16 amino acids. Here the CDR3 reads CASSAYKTEKNSPLHF. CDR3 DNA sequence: TGTGCCAGCAGCGCCTATAAGACAGAGAAGAATTCACCCCTCCACTTT.

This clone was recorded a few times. The CDR3 here is CASSLAHRVVDNEQFF. In nucleotides, the CDR3 is TGTGCCAGCAGCTTGGCCCACAGGGTGGTTGACAATGAGCAGTTCTTC. This sequence joins TRBV5-4 and TRBJ2-1; TRBD1 is a possible D gene (6 bases). V lost 0 bases and J lost 5, with 15 bases in between. CDR3 length: 16 amino acids. The germline CDR1 and CDR2 sequences are SGHNT and YYREEE (reference sequence).